This T cell receptor beta chain was identified in a study of blood T cell repertoires in COVID-19. Study-wide background: Acute and convalescent COVID-19 specimens originated in the United States, Italy and Spain. T cells, B-cell-depleted T cells, or PBMCs provided the cDNA or gDNA that served as material.

Authors' data handling: By means of reference gene primer amplification, nucleated cell counts were estimated. Sequencing was performed with immunoSEQ multiplex PCR; in TCRdb, only in-frame clones are kept and a portion is missing. The V and J calls and clone size come from that table; D and trimming were worked out from the DNA. This sample has 80,000 to 95,000 clones, with 88% found just once. The V and J ends lost 2 bases and 7 bases, in that order; junction bases with no gene match: 9. Germline CDR1 is SGDLS and CDR2 is YYNGEE. The CDR3 runs to 16 residues. This chain uses TRBV9 with TRBJ2-3, with 11 bases that match TRBD2. The sample consisted of peripheral blood. The sequence came from a man between 65 and 79 years old with acute or convalescent COVID-19. In DNA, the CDR3 is TGTGCCAGCAGCGTTTTAGCGGGAGGGCCCGTGAATACGCAGTATTTT. It yields the protein CASSVLAGGPVNTQYF.